Listed here is a single T cell receptor beta chain. The data belong to a study of blood T cell repertoires in COVID-19. About the study: There were acute and convalescent COVID-19 samples, and they came from the United States, Italy and Spain.

Methods used by the authors: Scientists estimated how many nucleated cells there were by amplifying reference gene primers. Sequenced by immunoSEQ multiplex PCR; TCRdb stores in-frame clones only, minus some. Clone size and V and J calls were adopted from that table, with D and trimming inferred from the DNA. The sample has 200,000 or so clones, about 86% seen once. Germline lookup yields CDR1 WSHSY and CDR2 SAAADI. The CDR3 runs to 15 residues. Unmatched junction bases numbered 2, after V lost 3 bases and J lost 2 bases. This TCR was recovered from a woman between 45 and 60 years old with acute or convalescent COVID-19. Sequencing input: peripheral blood. This chain connects TRBV10-2 to TRBJ2-3, with 10 bases aligning to TRBD2. The CDR3 DNA is TGCGCCAGCAGTGAAACTAGCGGGGACACAGATACGCAGTATTTT. Amino acids: CASSETSGDTDTQYF.